The sequence of this T cell receptor (beta chain) was determined in a study of T cells in Graves' hyperthyroidism and ophthalmopathy. Germline lookup yields CDR1 LNHNV and CDR2 YYDKDF (reference sequence). V lost 1 base and J lost 4, with 10 bases in between. The CDR3 has 14 residues. This clonotype has a count of ten or more. Graves' hyperthyroidism is called stable when ophthalmopathy does not progress within 18 months. Amplification of TCR beta CDR3 regions used RNA as the template. A set of HTBI primers served as the primers for a first-round RT-PCR of the TCR CDR3. MiXCR, applied by TCRdb to the multiplex PCR reads, yields one record per CDR3 protein. Of a few hundred thousand distinct CDR3 sequences listed, less than 25% are singletons.

The rearrangement links TRBV15 to TRBJ2-5, with D perhaps matching TRBD1 (6 bases). This receptor was taken from a man in his late teens or twenties with Graves' hyperthyroidism. The sequencing input was blood. CDR3 sequence reads: CATSRGTVGETQYF. CDR3 nucleotides: TGTGCCACCAGCAGAGGGACAGTTGGAGAGACCCAGTACTTC.